This TCR beta chain stems from a study of cytomegalovirus exposure and HLA in healthy donors. This clone was picked up a small number of times. The method was immunoSEQ multiplex PCR; TCRdb's version includes in-frame clones alone and lacks a portion of them. The sample lists fewer than 400,000 clones, approximately 85% occurring once. The V segment lost 5 bases and the J segment 6 bases; nucleotides outside the gene matches: 7. CDR3 length: 13 amino acids. CDR1 and CDR2 from the germline V gene are MNHEY and SVGAGI. The origin of this receptor is a man aged 30 to 39 in good health and CMV-seronegative. This chain connects TRBV6-5 to TRBJ2-7, with TRBD1 matching 7 bases. Source material: PBMCs. CDR3 sequence: CASSRQGVAEQYF. The CDR3 nucleotides read TGTGCCAGCAGTCGACAGGGTGTCGCCGAGCAGTACTTC.